Shown below are 17 T cell receptor beta chains from a single sample sequenced in a study of blood T cell repertoires in COVID-19. Clones were read by immunoSEQ multiplex PCR, and TCRdb kept only the in-frame ones, dropping some. The sample yields more than 100,000 clones, over 70% seen once. The sample was peripheral blood. These receptors came from a human donor in a cohort sampled during active or convalescent COVID-19.

This chain joins TRBV3-1 (or the pseudogene TRBV3-2) and TRBJ1-6; D gene unclear. The CDR3 has 12 residues. V was trimmed by 8 bases and J by 4 bases, leaving 6 bases between them. Germline V gene data show CDR1 as LGHDT and CDR2 as YNNKEL (reference sequence). The CDR3 loop reads CASSLYNSPLHF. The CDR3 DNA follows: TGTGCCAGCTCACTGTATAATTCACCCCTCCACTTT.

J is TRBJ1-1 and V is TRBV2, with 7 positions matching TRBD1. The germline CDR1 and CDR2 sequences are SNHLY and FYNNEI. The CDR3 spans 14 residues. Unmatched junction bases numbered 9, after V lost 6 bases and J lost 5 bases. CDR3: CASSLSRGATEAFF. In DNA form, the CDR3 reads TGTGCCAGCAGCCTTAGCAGGGGGGCAACTGAAGCTTTCTTT. The whole variable domain, filled in from reference TRBV2 and TRBJ1-1, reads EPEVTQTPSHQVTQMGQEVILRCVPISNHLYFYWYRQILGQKVEFLVSFYNNEISEKSEIFDDQFSVERPDGSNFTLKIRSTKLEDSAMYFCASSLSRGATEAFFGQGTRLTVV.

The rearrangement uses TRBV24-1 and TRBJ1-3; D is ambiguous. Germline-derived CDR1 and CDR2 are KGHDR and SFDVKD. This CDR3 contains 13 residues. The V end lost 11 bases, the J end lost 1 base, and 11 bases lay between the germline ends. CDR3 in amino acids: CAIIAGSGNTIYF. The CDR3, as DNA: TGTGCCATCATCGCGGGGTCTGGAAACACCATATATTTT.

V is TRBV6-6 and J is TRBJ2-3, with 10 nucleotides matching TRBD2. Trimming cost V 5 bases and J 0 bases; bases outside gene matches: 11. The length of the CDR3 is 18 residues. Germline CDR1 is MNHNY and CDR2 is SVGAGI (reference sequence). CDR3 loop: CASSPTRAGGVSTDTQYF. In nucleotides, the CDR3 is TGTGCCAGCAGTCCCACAAGAGCGGGGGGGGTTAGCACAGATACGCAGTATTTT.

The chain is built from TRBV6-5 and TRBJ1-6; 10 positions match TRBD1. There are 13 residues in the CDR3. The V and J ends lost 7 bases and 13 bases, in that order; junction bases with no gene match: 7. Germline V CDR1 and CDR2: MNHEY, SVGAGI. The chain's CDR3 is CASKQDRGFPLHF. The CDR3 DNA follows: TGTGCCAGCAAGCAGGACAGGGGGTTTCCCCTCCACTTT.

This chain links TRBV2 with TRBJ2-1; 7 nucleotides agree with TRBD1. The CDR3 length is 12 residues. Per germline, CDR1 SNHLY and CDR2 FYNNEI. J gave up 12 bases and V 6 bases, and 8 bases lay outside the gene matches. The CDR3 protein is CASRDDRVWQFF. As DNA, the CDR3 is TGTGCCAGCAGGGACGACAGGGTATGGCAGTTCTTC.

The V call is TRBV3-1 (or the pseudogene TRBV3-2), the J call TRBJ1-5; 8 bases fit TRBD1. CDR1 is LGHDT, CDR2 YNNKEL, per germline (reference sequence). The CDR3 extends over 16 amino acids. J lost 7 bases, V lost 0 bases, and 8 bases had no gene match. This CDR3 is CASSQDHQGARQPQHF. Written as DNA, the CDR3 is TGTGCCAGCAGCCAAGATCATCAGGGGGCTAGGCAGCCCCAGCATTTT.

This clone was observed a single time. J is TRBJ2-7 and V is TRBV6-2 or TRBV6-3; 8 bases agree with TRBD1. CDR1 MNHEY and CDR2 SVGEGT come from the germline V gene. CDR3 length equals 15 residues. Trimming took 3 bases from V and 2 from J; bases not matched to a gene: 6. The CDR3 reads CASSYGQGLTYEQYF. As DNA, the CDR3 is TGTGCCAGCAGTTATGGACAGGGCTTAACCTACGAGCAGTACTTC.

The V gene is TRBV5-4, the J gene TRBJ1-1; 8 nucleotides line up with TRBD1. Germline CDR1 reads SGHNT; CDR2 reads YYREEE (reference sequence). J gave up 5 bases and V 4 bases, and 7 bases lay outside the gene matches. This CDR3 is 14 amino acids long. This chain's CDR3 is CASSPGGAGTEAFF. The CDR3 DNA is TGTGCCAGCAGCCCAGGGGGCGCGGGAACTGAAGCTTTCTTT.

The rearrangement uses TRBV29-1 and TRBJ2-5; 11 nucleotides match TRBD2. J was trimmed by 2 bases and V by 5 bases; bases with no gene match: 4. The CDR3 spans 14 residues. Germline V gene lookup returns CDR1 SQVTM and CDR2 ANQGSEA. CDR3: CSVQTSGAQETQYF. The CDR3 DNA reads as TGCAGCGTTCAGACTAGCGGGGCGCAAGAGACCCAGTACTTC.

The chain carries TRBV7-9 and TRBJ1-6; no reliable D call. The ends were cut back, 5 bases at V and 9 bases at J, with 11 bases in the middle. The germline CDR1 and CDR2 sequences are SEHNR and FQNEAQ (reference sequence). The CDR3 sequence is 13 residues long. CDR3 residues: CASSIRERSPLHF. The CDR3 nucleotides are TGTGCCAGCAGCATAAGGGAGCGTTCACCCCTCCACTTT.

As to this clone: Other DNA variants within this sample encode the same CDR3. The chain links TRBV5-1 to TRBJ1-6, with D possibly matching TRBD1 (5 bases). Between the trimmed V and J ends, which lost 0 bases and 7 bases, there was a span of 14 bases. CDR1 and CDR2 (germline): SGHRS, YFSETQ. CDR3 length equals 16 residues. In DNA form, the CDR3 reads TGCGCCAGCAGCTTGGCAGGGTCCCCTTGGAATTCACCCCTCCACTTT. Protein sequence: CASSLAGSPWNSPLHF.

The chain links TRBV28 to TRBJ2-7; a possible D gene is TRBD2 (6 bases). There are 16 residues in the CDR3. CDR1 is MDHEN, CDR2 SYDVKM, per germline. V was pared by 7 bases and J by 1 base, with 20 bases between. In DNA form, the CDR3 reads TGTGCCAGCACAAACTGGGGCGGGGCCGGATCCTACGAGCAGTACTTC. Translated: CASTNWGGAGSYEQYF.

The rearrangement uses TRBV6-1 and TRBJ1-2; 11 bases agree with TRBD1. The germline V gene has CDR1 MNHNS and CDR2 SASEGT. V dropped 0 bases and J dropped 2; count of bases not matched to a gene: 8. The CDR3 length is 18 residues. The CDR3 coding sequence is TGTGCCAGCAGTGAAGCCTGGACAGGGGGCGTGGCAAACTATGGCTACACCTTC. This codes for CASSEAWTGGVANYGYTF.

This clone was seen more than once but under ten times. The CDR3 here is CASNGRDRGRAFF. The CDR3, as DNA: TGTGCCAGCAACGGCCGGGACAGGGGGCGAGCTTTCTTT. J is TRBJ1-1 and V is TRBV6-5; 12 bases line up with TRBD1. This CDR3 has 13 residues. Germline V gene sequence: CDR1 MNHEY, CDR2 SVGAGI. Germline trimming cut 7 bases from V and 10 bases from J; bases unmatched to any gene: 7.

The genes are TRBV5-6 and TRBJ1-2; 8 bases agree with TRBD1. V lost 5 bases to trimming and J lost 4 bases; unmatched junction nucleotides: 4. Germline values: CDR1 SGHDT, CDR2 YYEEEE. The CDR3 has 13 residues. The CDR3 DNA is TGTGCCAGCAGACCAACAGGGGGCTATGGCTACACCTTC. This gives the protein CASRPTGGYGYTF. Based on the CDR3 plus reference TRBV5-6 and TRBJ1-2, the full variable domain is DAGVTQSPTHLIKTRGQQVTLRCSPKSGHDTVSWYQQALGQGPQFIFQYYEEEERQRGNFPDRFSGHQFPNYSSELNVNALLLGDSALYLCASRPTGGYGYTFGSGTRLTVV.

The chain carries TRBV5-1 and TRBJ1-3; 8 nucleotides align to TRBD1. Germline trimming cut 0 bases from V and 3 bases from J; bases unmatched to any gene: 8. Germline loops: CDR1 SGHRS, CDR2 YFSETQ. This CDR3 spans 17 amino acids. CDR3 protein: CASSLAVGQGIGNTIYF. The CDR3 DNA reads TGCGCCAGCAGCTTGGCCGTTGGACAGGGAATTGGAAACACCATATATTTT.